The 11 T cell receptor beta chains below all came from one sample that was sequenced in a study of shared clonotypes between healthy human individuals. Produced via immunoSEQ multiplex PCR; TCRdb's table is partial and in-frame only. The profile covers about 1 million clones, with 70% to 80% appearing a single time and approximately 0.56% taken by the ten largest. Sequenced: memory CD4+ T cells from PBMCs. Specified subset: CD45RA-negative fraction. The source is a man between 18 and 35 years old in good health. Some clones in this sample may be carry-over from other donors' samples.

The chain recombines TRBV28 with TRBJ1-5, with TRBD1 matching 8 bases. Losses at the gene ends were 8 bases for V and 3 bases for J; bases not matched to a gene: 9. Germline CDR1 reads MDHEN; CDR2 reads SYDVKM. This CDR3 has 15 residues. The CDR3 is CASVRQGTDNQPQHF. The DNA of the CDR3 is TGTGCCAGCGTCCGACAGGGGACCGACAATCAGCCCCAGCATTTT.

V usage is TRBV27 and J usage is TRBJ1-1; D remains unclear. Germline V gene sequence: CDR1 MNHEY, CDR2 SMNVEV (reference sequence). This CDR3 has 15 amino acids. With 8 bases removed from V and 0 bases from J, the gap between germline ends came to 16 bases. DNA for the CDR3: TGTGCCAGCCGAGCATGGGCCACGATGAACACTGAAGCTTTCTTT. Its protein product is CASRAWATMNTEAFF.

The gene calls are TRBV29-1 and TRBJ1-2; TRBD1 is a possible D gene (6 bases). Germline V gene data show CDR1 as SQVTM and CDR2 as ANQGSEA. The V and J ends lost 6 bases and 4 bases respectively, with 15 bases between them. The CDR3 has 13 residues. The CDR3 DNA follows: TGCAGCGTGAACCCAGGGGAAGGCTATGGCTACACCTTC. It yields the protein CSVNPGEGYGYTF.

The table lists this clone with a count of one. This chain joins TRBV9 and TRBJ1-3; tentative D call: TRBD1 (5 bases). Looked up from germline, CDR1 is SGDLS and CDR2 is YYNGEE. The CDR3 has 14 amino acids. Trimming took 0 bases from V and 2 from J, leaving 6 bases between them. Here the CDR3 DNA reads TGTGCCAGCAGCGTAGAAGGGGCTGGAAACACCATATATTTT. This encodes CASSVEGAGNTIYF.

This clone was recorded a few times. This chain links TRBV7-2 with TRBJ2-2; D unresolved. The CDR3 is made up of 15 amino acids. The V gene's germline CDR1 is SGHTA and CDR2 FQGNSA. V was clipped by 2 bases and J by 1 base, with 8 bases between them. The CDR3 here is CASSLLVVNTGELFF. The CDR3 DNA reads as TGTGCCAGCAGCTTACTAGTTGTGAACACCGGGGAGCTGTTTTTT. The entire variable domain, with the rest obtained from reference TRBV7-2 and TRBJ2-2, is as follows: GAGVSQSPSNKVTEKGKDVELRCDPISGHTALYWYRQSLGQGLEFLIYFQGNSAPDKSGLPSDRFSAERTGGSVSTLTIQRTQQEDSAVYLCASSLLVVNTGELFFGEGSRLTVL.

The CDR3 DNA reads TGTGCCAGCAGCTTCCATTTTACCGGGGAGCTGTTTTTT. Protein: CASSFHFTGELFF. The rearrangement joins TRBV7-2 to TRBJ2-2; D unresolved. The germline V gene has CDR1 SGHTA and CDR2 FQGNSA. CDR3 size: 13 residues. V was clipped by 3 bases and J by 5 bases, with 7 bases between them.

V and J are TRBV29-1 and TRBJ2-7, with TRBD1 identical over 9 bases. The CDR3 is 18 residues long. Germline trimming cut 7 bases from V and 2 bases from J; bases unmatched to any gene: 21. The V gene's germline CDR1 is SQVTM and CDR2 ANQGSEA. For the CDR3, the DNA is TGCAGCGAGGACAGGGGCGACCTTATTGCTACCCATCCCTACGAGCAGTACTTC. The encoded protein is CSEDRGDLIATHPYEQYF.

This clone occurred once. The CDR3, as DNA: TGTGCCAGCAGGGGGGACCGCTATTCACCCCTCCACTTT. Translated: CASRGDRYSPLHF. The chain joins TRBV28 to TRBJ1-6; D perhaps matches TRBD1 (5 bases). V lost 6 bases, J lost 8 bases, and 11 bases lay in between. The germline V gene encodes CDR1 MDHEN and CDR2 SYDVKM. The CDR3 consists of 13 residues.

The V gene is TRBV15, the J gene TRBJ2-1; tentatively, D is TRBD2 (5 bases). Trimming cost V 1 base and J 4 bases, with 20 bases left between them. Per the germline V gene, CDR1 is LNHNV and CDR2 is YYDKDF (reference sequence). The CDR3 extends over 18 amino acids. Here the CDR3 reads CATSRVGAAVWLYNEQFF. The CDR3 bases are TGTGCCACCAGCAGAGTTGGAGCGGCGGTATGGCTTTACAATGAGCAGTTCTTC.

The V gene is TRBV18, the J gene TRBJ2-1; 7 positions match TRBD1. Per germline, CDR1 KGHSH and CDR2 LQKENI. The CDR3 extends over 15 amino acids. The V gene end was trimmed by 0 bases and the J gene end by 10 bases; junction bases not matched to a gene: 9. In nucleotides, the CDR3 is TGTGCCAGCTCACCACCCGGGACAGCCTTGCGAGAGCAGTTCTTC. Residues: CASSPPGTALREQFF.

A few counts support this clone. The CDR3 nucleotides read TGTGCCACCAGCAGAGATGCCATTGGGGGCACCGGGGAGCTGTTTTTT. Translated, it gives CATSRDAIGGTGELFF. J is TRBJ2-2 and V is TRBV15; D may be TRBD1 or TRBD2 (5 bases each). Germline CDR1 reads LNHNV; CDR2 reads YYDKDF (reference sequence). The CDR3 length is 16 residues. Trimming pared 0 bases from V and 4 bases from J, leaving 12 bases between.